This T cell receptor beta chain stems from a study of T cells in Graves' hyperthyroidism and ophthalmopathy. TCR beta CDR3 regions were amplified from RNA. The study used the HTBI primer set for a first-round RT-PCR of the TCR CDR3. Using its own MiXCR run on the multiplex PCR reads, TCRdb lists one record per CDR3 protein. The sample includes 250,000 or so distinct CDR3 sequences, over 12% seen only once; the top ten take 30%. Per germline, CDR1 DFQATT and CDR2 SNEGSKA (reference sequence). The V gene end was trimmed by 4 bases and the J gene end by 2 bases; junction bases not matched to a gene: 4. The CDR3 is made up of 14 amino acids.

The source material was blood. J is TRBJ2-7 and V is TRBV20-1, with 11 bases matching TRBD2. This clonotype originated in a woman aged 50 to 65 with Graves' hyperthyroidism that later progressed to Graves' ophthalmopathy. The CDR3 loop reads CSATTSGSAYEQYF. CDR3 sequence (DNA): TGCAGTGCTACTACTAGCGGGAGTGCCTACGAGCAGTACTTC.